Only a few counts were recorded for the clone carrying this TCR beta chain. Its antigen is not identified. The TCR library protocol attached unique molecular identifiers to the individual cDNA molecules. TCRdb redid the calling of the 5' RACE reads with MiXCR, one entry per CDR3 protein. The sample carries 40,000 to 45,000 distinct CDR3 sequences, 4.5% to 5% recorded once. This entry comes from a study of early T cells in non-severe SARS-CoV-2 infection. Study details: The sequenced material was bulk RNA from unsorted whole blood, and its chains were unpaired. Study-level points and caveats: Matching results from VDJdb favored anti-spike CD8 responses, leaving private and CD4 specificities undetected.

The clonotype originates from an adult who was a healthcare worker with PCR-confirmed SARS-CoV-2 infection or an uninfected control (not recorded which). Sequenced sample: whole blood.

DNA of the CDR3: TGTGCCATCAGCACTAGCGGAACCTCCTACGAGCAGTACTTC. It yields the protein CAISTSGTSYEQYF. The chain has TRBV10-3 and TRBJ2-7; 8 nucleotides agree with TRBD2. J was trimmed by 0 bases and V by 6 bases; bases with no gene match: 4. The CDR3 totals 14 residues. Per the germline V gene, CDR1 is ENHRY and CDR2 is SYGVKD.